This T cell receptor beta chain comes out of a study of T cell repertoires in cytomegalovirus infection. In this sample, this clonotype turned up a few times. The antigen remains undetermined. MiXCR, run by TCRdb on the reads, gives a single entry per CDR3 protein. The data hold roughly 860,000 distinct CDR3 sequences, with less than 35% observed a single time. Germline V CDR1 and CDR2: MNHEY, SMNVEV (reference sequence). The CDR3 covers 14 residues. Between the trimmed V and J ends, which lost 3 bases and 0 bases, there was a span of 6 bases. The chain combines TRBV27 with TRBJ2-1; D gene unclear. Sequenced here: cultured CD8+ T cells from PBMCs, sampled from culture after CMV antigen stimulation. This clonotype was sampled from a human donor in good health (CMV status not recorded). Some clones in this sample may be carry-over from other donors' samples. The CDR3 is CASSFHSSYNEQFF. CDR3 DNA: TGTGCCAGCAGTTTCCACAGCTCCTACAATGAGCAGTTCTTC.